This T cell receptor (beta chain) was captured in a study of cytomegalovirus exposure and HLA in healthy donors. The PCR used 60 Vbeta and 13 Jbeta primers. Sequencing was performed with immunoSEQ multiplex PCR; in TCRdb, only in-frame clones are kept and a portion is missing. The sample holds a few hundred thousand clones, roughly 80% seen once. Per germline, CDR1 PRHDT and CDR2 FYEKMQ (reference sequence). This CDR3 comprises 16 residues. V lost 5 bases and J lost 0; bases outside the gene matches: 3. At sampling all donors were nominally healthy, likely with unrecorded immune exposures. This clonotype was sampled from a man in his forties in good health and CMV-seronegative. The sequencing sample was made of PBMCs. The chain links TRBV13 to TRBJ2-5, with 13 bases aligning to TRBD2. The CDR3 nucleotides read TGTGCCAGCAGCCGGGGACTAGCGGGGAACCAAGAGACCCAGTACTTC. Translation gives CASSRGLAGNQETQYF.